A single sample gave rise to the 24 T cell receptor beta chains below, sequenced in a study of cytomegalovirus exposure and HLA in healthy donors. Vbeta (60) and Jbeta (13) primers were used in the PCR. Libraries were prepared by immunoSEQ multiplex PCR; TCRdb keeps only in-frame clonotypes and omits some of them. The table lists 150,000 to 200,000 clones, approximately 78% of them singletons. Sequenced: PBMCs. Receptors originate from a woman in her late teens or twenties in good health and CMV-seronegative.

This chain connects TRBV4-2 to TRBJ1-4; D call uncertain. This CDR3 spans 13 amino acids. V gave up 2 bases and J gave up 8 bases, with 9 bases separating them. Germline CDR1 and CDR2: LGHNA and YNFKEQ. CDR3 nucleotides: TGTGCCAGCAGCCAACCGGGCGGGGAAAAACTGTTTTTT. Translated, it gives CASSQPGGEKLFF.

V usage is TRBV29-1 and J usage is TRBJ2-7; maybe TRBD1 (6 bases). The germline gives CDR1 SQVTM, CDR2 ANQGSEA. CDR3 length: 15 amino acids. The V end lost 0 bases, the J end lost 3 bases, and 15 bases lay between the germline ends. The CDR3 nucleotides are TGCAGCGTTGAAGAGGCTCGACAGGCCCTCTACGAGCAGTACTTC. It specifies CSVEEARQALYEQYF.

The chain has TRBV5-8 and TRBJ1-2; 8 positions agree with TRBD1. Trimming removed 5 bases from V and 1 base from J; junction bases left unmatched: 19. Germline V gene lookup returns CDR1 SGHTS and CDR2 YDEGEE. CDR3 length: 19 residues. The CDR3 DNA follows: TGTGCCAGCAGTCGCACAGGGGGGGTCTGGGGACAAAGTAACTATGGCTACACCTTC. Amino acid sequence: CASSRTGGVWGQSNYGYTF.

The chain links TRBV5-4 to TRBJ2-1; 7 bases are a match to TRBD2. The CDR3 runs to 16 residues. V trimming: 3 bases; J trimming: 0 bases; junction bases outside the gene matches: 6. Germline CDR1 and CDR2: SGHNT and YYREEE (reference sequence). For the CDR3, the DNA is TGTGCCAGCAGCTCCAGCGGGATGAGCTCCTACAATGAGCAGTTCTTC. Translation: CASSSSGMSSYNEQFF.

This clone was detected a few times. The J gene is TRBJ2-7, the V gene TRBV10-1, with TRBD2 matching over 12 bases. CDR1 WNHNN and CDR2 SYGVQD come from the germline V gene (reference sequence). This CDR3 has 15 residues. With V trimmed by 6 bases and J by 2 bases, 5 bases remained unmatched. This CDR3 reads CASRASGRGAYEQYV. DNA for the CDR3: TGCGCCAGCAGGGCTAGCGGGAGGGGAGCCTACGAGCAGTACGTC.

V and J are TRBV29-1 and TRBJ2-1, with TRBD2 matching 8 bases. Germline lookup yields CDR1 SQVTM and CDR2 ANQGSEA. Trimming removed 4 bases from V and 0 bases from J; junction bases left unmatched: 5. The CDR3 runs 15 residues. CDR3 DNA sequence: TGCAGCGTTGTTAGCGGGGCCTACTCCTACAATGAGCAGTTCTTC. This sequence encodes CSVVSGAYSYNEQFF.

About this clone itself: A junction end diverges from the germline sequence, so it may reflect a read error. This same CDR3 is encoded by further DNA sequences in the sample. The CDR3 DNA follows: TGTGCCAGCAGGGACAACAGGGAATTAAGGACTGAGGCTTTCTTT. Residues: CASRDNRELRTEAFF. The chain has TRBV27 and TRBJ1-1; D may be TRBD1 (6 bases). From germline, CDR1 is MNHEY and CDR2 SMNVEV (reference sequence). CDR3 length: 15 residues.

This clone was detected many times. CDR3 protein: CASSSGFSLEQYV. As DNA, the CDR3 is TGTGCCAGCAGTTCCGGGTTCTCCCTCGAGCAGTACGTC. The chain joins TRBV6-5 to TRBJ2-7, with D hard to call. With 4 bases removed from V and 6 bases from J, the gap between germline ends came to 13 bases. The CDR3 runs 13 residues. Germline CDR1 is MNHEY and CDR2 is SVGAGI.

The V gene is TRBV7-2, the J gene TRBJ2-3; 8 positions agree with TRBD1. V gave up 1 base and J gave up 2 bases; unmatched junction bases: 5. The CDR3 is 16 residues long. The germline V gene has CDR1 SGHTA and CDR2 FQGNSA. CDR3 sequence reads: CASSLVTGQATDTQYF. The CDR3 DNA sequence: TGTGCCAGCAGCTTAGTTACGGGACAGGCCACAGATACGCAGTATTTT.

CDR3 sequence (DNA): TGCAGCGTTGGACAGGGGTTCTACAATGAGCAGTTCTTC. Translation gives CSVGQGFYNEQFF. This sequence joins TRBV29-1 and TRBJ2-1, with 8 bases lining up with TRBD1. CDR3 size: 13 residues. J was trimmed by 3 bases and V by 4 bases; bases with no gene match: 2. Germline V gene data show CDR1 as SQVTM and CDR2 as ANQGSEA.

This clone occurred once. The CDR3 coding sequence is TGCGCCAGCAGCTTGACTAGCGGTAAAGAGACCCAGTACTTC. Protein: CASSLTSGKETQYF. The chain has TRBV5-1 and TRBJ2-5; 8 nucleotides agree with TRBD2. The CDR3 sequence is 14 residues long. The V gene end was trimmed by 1 base and the J gene end by 3 bases; junction bases not matched to a gene: 2. Looked up from germline, CDR1 is SGHRS and CDR2 is YFSETQ.

This rearrangement joins TRBV27 to TRBJ2-6, with D tentatively TRBD1 (6 bases). The CDR3 sequence is 18 residues long. Germline CDR1 reads MNHEY; CDR2 reads SMNVEV (reference sequence). V lost 2 bases, J lost 0 bases, and 14 bases lay in between. CDR3 bases: TGTGCCAGCAGTTTAGCCCTACAGGGTTCCTCTGGGGCCAACGTCCTGACTTTC. This encodes CASSLALQGSSGANVLTF.

This chain connects TRBV9 to TRBJ2-7; no clear D. CDR1 SGDLS and CDR2 YYNGEE come from the germline V gene. The CDR3 runs 15 residues. V was shortened by 0 bases and J by 1 base, with 11 bases between the two germline ends. The CDR3 DNA reads TGTGCCAGCAGCGTAGGGGCCGTAAGGTCCTACGAGCAGTACTTC. As protein: CASSVGAVRSYEQYF.

The gene calls are TRBV6-5 and TRBJ1-2, with D perhaps TRBD1 (5 bases). Looked up from germline, CDR1 is MNHEY and CDR2 is SVGAGI. The CDR3 is 12 amino acids. V shed 6 bases and J shed 2 bases, with 7 bases lying between them. In nucleotides, the CDR3 is TGTGCCAGCAGGCAGGGAAACTATGGCTACACCTTC. This codes for CASRQGNYGYTF.

The V gene is TRBV4-2, the J gene TRBJ2-7, with TRBD1 matching over 7 bases. This CDR3 has 15 residues. With V trimmed by 1 base and J by 3 bases, 6 bases remained unmatched. Germline assignment: CDR1 LGHNA and CDR2 YNFKEQ. The CDR3 sequence is CASSQVAGQVYEQYF. The CDR3 DNA follows: TGTGCCAGCAGCCAAGTGGCTGGACAGGTCTACGAGCAGTACTTC.

This clone was counted a single time. This chain joins TRBV13 and TRBJ2-3; D gene unclear. The germline gives CDR1 PRHDT, CDR2 FYEKMQ (reference sequence). The CDR3 is made up of 11 amino acids. Trimming shortened V by 4 bases and J by 3 bases, and 2 bases separated the two germline ends. CDR3 sequence: CASSSTDTQYF. The DNA of the CDR3 is TGTGCCAGCAGCTCTACAGATACGCAGTATTTT.

This clone showed up just once. This sequence joins TRBV9 and TRBJ2-1; the D is unclear. The CDR3 runs to 12 residues. Trimming stripped 2 bases from V and 4 bases from J, with 4 bases between. CDR1 and CDR2 (germline): SGDLS, YYNGEE. CDR3 protein: CASSVAYNEQFF. The DNA of the CDR3 is TGTGCCAGCAGCGTGGCTTACAATGAGCAGTTCTTC.

V is TRBV7-2 and J is TRBJ2-5; 9 bases line up with TRBD1. Germline values: CDR1 SGHTA, CDR2 FQGNSA. The CDR3 is 17 residues long. With 5 bases clipped from V and 6 bases from J, the junction kept 16 bases outside the gene matches. CDR3 DNA: TGTGCCAGCAGCCGTATGATGCCGGACAGGGGTGGGCAGACCCAGTACTTC. Protein: CASSRMMPDRGGQTQYF.

This clone was seen once. The chain uses TRBV5-1 and TRBJ2-6; D uncertain. V was pared by 0 bases and J by 0 bases, with 4 bases between. Germline V CDR1 and CDR2: SGHRS, YFSETQ. CDR3 length: 15 residues. CDR3 DNA: TGCGCCAGCAGCTTGGCCTTCTCTGGGGCCAACGTCCTGACTTTC. Translation gives CASSLAFSGANVLTF.

The genes are TRBV4-1 and TRBJ2-5; D remains ambiguous. Per germline, CDR1 MGHRA and CDR2 YSYEKL. V lost 0 bases to trimming and J lost 5 bases, with 19 bases between them. The CDR3 runs to 17 residues. The CDR3 is CASSQEVPGRFAETQYF. In DNA form, the CDR3 reads TGCGCCAGCAGCCAAGAGGTGCCTGGCAGGTTCGCGGAGACCCAGTACTTC.

The chain has TRBV6-6 and TRBJ2-3; TRBD1 matches 7 bases. V trimming: 6 bases; J trimming: 4 bases; junction bases outside the gene matches: 10. Per germline, CDR1 MNHNY and CDR2 SVGAGI (reference sequence). The CDR3 contains 15 residues. This CDR3 reads CASSLPRTGPDTQYF. In DNA, the CDR3 is TGTGCCAGCAGCTTGCCACGGACAGGACCAGATACGCAGTATTTT.

CDR3 nucleotides: TGTGCCTGGAGTGTTCGGAGCGGGGGAACTGAAGCTTTCTTT. Residues: CAWSVRSGGTEAFF. The gene calls are TRBV30 and TRBJ1-1, with D tentatively TRBD1 (5 bases). This CDR3 region has 14 residues. Germline CDR1 and CDR2: GTSNPN and SVGIG (reference sequence). With 0 bases removed from V and 5 bases from J, the gap between germline ends came to 13 bases.

The chain links TRBV10-3 to TRBJ1-2, with D unresolved. The CDR3 consists of 15 residues. The germline V and J ends were trimmed by 4 bases and 0 bases, with 12 bases remaining between them. Germline V CDR1 and CDR2: ENHRY, SYGVKD. This CDR3 reads CAISGAESANYGYTF. The DNA of the CDR3 is TGTGCCATCAGTGGTGCGGAATCAGCTAACTATGGCTACACCTTC.

V and J are TRBV4-2 and TRBJ2-4, with 11 positions matching TRBD2. CDR1 is LGHNA and CDR2 is YNFKEQ in the germline V gene. The CDR3 extends over 15 amino acids. V was clipped by 3 bases and J by 5 bases; unmatched bases: 3. CDR3 sequence reads: CASSQGTSGENIQYF. CDR3 sequence (DNA): TGTGCCAGCAGCCAGGGGACTAGCGGAGAAAACATTCAGTACTTC.